The T cell receptor beta chain described here comes from a study of control samples from healthy donors and cancer patients (dated by TCRdb to the early 2020s). The cysteine opens and the phenylalanine closes a CDR3 of 18 amino acids. Left in the record is the CDR3 DNA by itself, 54 bases read in frame from the first base. CDR1 and CDR2 are drawn from the germline V gene (reference sequence): MNHEY, SMNVEV. Worth noting for this clone: No cognate antigen has been identified for it. A read error may produce the germline difference seen at one junction end.

Library prep was done by the immunoSEQ multiplex PCR assay. The table was pulled from immuneACCESS by TCRdb, which kept in-frame rearrangements only. Such tables lose some clones; where checked, under half of the loss comes from unresolved V genes, and the rest has no known cause. The sample data list about 140,000 clones, and about 85% of these were observed just once. The leading ten clones occupy roughly 10% of the sample. The receptor's source is a woman younger than 45 in good health. Sequenced sample: blood. The receptor chain draws on TRBV27 and TRBJ2-6; the junction holds 8 bases that match TRBD1. The sequenced DNA is TGTGCCAGCAGTTTAGTATCGTTGACAGGGGCCGGGGTCAACGTCCTGACTTTC. Its coded protein is CASSLVSLTGAGVNVLTF.